This entry lists 27 T cell receptor beta chains sequenced from one sample in a study of cytomegalovirus exposure and HLA in healthy donors. Use of 60 Vbeta and 13 Jbeta primers characterized the PCR. Assay: immunoSEQ multiplex PCR; the TCRdb copy retains only in-frame clones and omits some. The sample has about 270,000 clones; approximately 70% are singletons. The sequencing input was PBMCs. The receptors here all came from a female donor in good health and CMV-seronegative.

This clone was recorded a few times. The chain employs TRBV19 and TRBJ2-1, with TRBD2 identical over 9 bases. The CDR3 totals 14 residues. J was trimmed by 7 bases and V by 1 base; bases with no gene match: 2. Germline CDR1 is LNHDA and CDR2 is SQIVND (reference sequence). The CDR3 sequence is CASSIGAGGNEQFF. The CDR3 DNA is TGTGCCAGTAGTATAGGTGCGGGGGGGAATGAGCAGTTCTTC.

V usage is TRBV28 and J usage is TRBJ1-1, with D perhaps matching TRBD1 (6 bases). The CDR3 loop spans 15 amino acids. Trimming took off 1 base at V and 3 bases at J, with 12 bases between the two ends. Germline CDR1 and CDR2: MDHEN and SYDVKM. The CDR3 DNA reads as TGTGCCAGCAGTTTATCCGGTCAGGGGCACACTGAAGCTTTCTTT. Its translation is CASSLSGQGHTEAFF.

CDR3 sequence reads: CAINPNGQGITEAFF. CDR3 bases: TGTGCCATCAACCCGAATGGACAGGGAATCACTGAAGCTTTCTTT. The chain carries TRBV10-3 and TRBJ1-1; 8 bases are shared with TRBD1. The germline CDR1 and CDR2 sequences are ENHRY and SYGVKD. Trimming took 7 bases from V and 4 from J; bases not matched to a gene: 11. The CDR3 extends over 15 amino acids.

This clone was recorded once. The chain joins TRBV23-1 to TRBJ2-7; 8 nucleotides agree with TRBD1. TRBV23-1 counts as an open reading frame of uncertain function. This CDR3 has 17 residues. V lost 4 bases and J lost 1; bases outside the gene matches: 12. CDR3 region: CASSLYKVTGGSYEQYF. For the CDR3, the DNA is TGCGCCAGCAGTCTATACAAGGTAACAGGGGGTTCCTACGAGCAGTACTTC.

The rearrangement uses TRBV27 and TRBJ1-4, with D tentatively TRBD1 (5 bases). The CDR3 sequence is 15 residues long. V lost 4 bases to trimming and J lost 0 bases, with 9 bases between them. CDR1 MNHEY and CDR2 SMNVEV come from the germline V gene (reference sequence). Written as DNA, the CDR3 is TGTGCCAGCAGTTACCGACAGCCAACTAATGAAAAACTGTTTTTT. Translation gives CASSYRQPTNEKLFF.

This clone has a handful of counts. The chain joins TRBV10-1 to TRBJ2-1; the D gene is possibly TRBD2 (6 bases). The V gene's germline CDR1 is WNHNN and CDR2 SYGVQD (reference sequence). The CDR3 contains 16 residues. With 4 bases removed from V and 0 bases from J, the gap between germline ends came to 13 bases. This CDR3 is CASSGKAGPSYNEQFF. In nucleotides, the CDR3 is TGCGCCAGCAGTGGGAAGGCGGGGCCCTCCTACAATGAGCAGTTCTTC.

A note on this clone: A junction boundary mismatches the germline segment, possibly from a read error. Other nucleotide sequences from this sample produce the same CDR3. The chain carries TRBV2 and TRBJ1-4, with TRBD1 matching over 7 bases. Germline CDR1 is SNHLY and CDR2 is FYNNEI. The CDR3 consists of 15 residues. Written as DNA, the CDR3 is TGTGCCAGCAGCGCCATGACAGGGACGAATGAAAAGCTGTTTTTT. It yields the protein CASSAMTGTNEKLFF.

The chain recombines TRBV5-5 with TRBJ1-2, with TRBD1 matching over 8 bases. With V trimmed by 0 bases and J by 5 bases, 6 bases remained unmatched. Germline V gene sequence: CDR1 SGHKS, CDR2 YYEKEE (reference sequence). The CDR3 spans 15 residues. CDR3 coding DNA: TGTGCCAGCAGCTTGGCGACAGGGGACCTTTATGGCTACACCTTC. It codes for CASSLATGDLYGYTF. Using reference TRBV5-5 and TRBJ1-2 for the parts outside the CDR3, the full variable domain is DAGVTQSPTHLIKTRGQQVTLRCSPISGHKSVSWYQQVLGQGPQFIFQYYEKEERGRGNFPDRFSARQFPNYSSELNVNALLLGDSALYLCASSLATGDLYGYTFGSGTRLTVV.

The chain is built from TRBV6-5 and TRBJ2-7; weak D call: TRBD1 (6 bases). Germline values: CDR1 MNHEY, CDR2 SVGAGI. This CDR3 contains 14 residues. V lost 6 bases, J lost 0 bases, and 12 bases lay in between. The CDR3 DNA reads as TGTGCCAGCAGGATGGGGGCAAGCTCCTACGAGCAGTACTTC. This sequence encodes CASRMGASSYEQYF.

This clone was observed a single time. The gene calls are TRBV6-1 and TRBJ2-7; 13 bases fit TRBD2. The CDR3 runs 14 residues. The germline CDR1 and CDR2 sequences are MNHNS and SASEGT. V shed 8 bases and J 6 bases; nucleotides not matched to a gene: 7. CDR3 DNA: TGTGCCAGCTTTTGGACTAGCGGGAGTAGCGAGCAGTACTTC. This encodes CASFWTSGSSEQYF.

DNA of the CDR3: TGTGCCAGCAGCTTAAGTAGACTAGCACTTTATTCAGGGGAGACCCAGTACTTC. It yields the protein CASSLSRLALYSGETQYF. The J gene is TRBJ2-5, the V gene TRBV5-8, with 7 nucleotides matching TRBD2. The CDR3 is 18 amino acids. With V trimmed by 2 bases and J by 5 bases, 18 bases remained unmatched. Germline CDR1 and CDR2: SGHTS and YDEGEE.

The rearrangement joins TRBV7-2 to TRBJ1-1, with D hard to call. V shed 5 bases and J shed 4 bases, with 11 bases lying between them. Germline CDR1 reads SGHTA; CDR2 reads FQGNSA. This CDR3 region has 13 residues. CDR3 loop: CASSPQAGTEAFF. The CDR3 coding sequence is TGTGCCAGCAGCCCTCAGGCTGGCACTGAAGCTTTCTTT.

The V and J genes are TRBV5-8 and TRBJ2-7; the match to TRBD2 covers 9 bases. V was pared by 4 bases and J by 0 bases, with 8 bases of the junction left unmatched. Germline V lookup: CDR1 SGHTS, CDR2 YDEGEE. CDR3 length: 16 residues. The CDR3 reads CASSIRTSESSYEQYF. The CDR3 region has the DNA TGTGCCAGCAGCATCCGGACTAGCGAGAGCTCCTACGAGCAGTACTTC.

This chain joins TRBV27 and TRBJ2-3; 7 bases line up with TRBD2. V lost 5 bases to trimming and J lost 6 bases; unmatched junction nucleotides: 5. CDR1 is MNHEY and CDR2 is SMNVEV in the germline V gene (reference sequence). The CDR3 length is 13 residues. The CDR3 here is CASSPGGGDTQYF. In nucleotides, the CDR3 is TGTGCCAGCAGTCCGGGGGGTGGGGATACGCAGTATTTT.

The V gene is TRBV9, the J gene TRBJ2-6; perhaps TRBD1 as D (6 bases). The length of the CDR3 is 20 residues. CDR1 SGDLS and CDR2 YYNGEE come from the germline V gene. With 0 bases removed from V and 1 base from J, the gap between germline ends came to 20 bases. The CDR3 nucleotides read TGTGCCAGCAGCGTAGGGGACACTCACCTTTATAGTTCTGGGGCCAACGTCCTGACTTTC. Protein sequence: CASSVGDTHLYSSGANVLTF.

This clone was recorded a few times. This chain connects TRBV10-3 to TRBJ1-5; 9 bases fit TRBD1. Germline values: CDR1 ENHRY, CDR2 SYGVKD. The CDR3 covers 13 residues. V lost 6 bases and J lost 7; bases outside the gene matches: 4. The CDR3 DNA reads as TGTGCCATCAGCCCAACAGGGGGCCAGCCCCAGCATTTT. Protein: CAISPTGGQPQHF.

The chain joins TRBV4-2 to TRBJ1-5, with D uncertain. The germline V and J ends were trimmed by 4 bases and 4 bases, with 11 bases remaining between them. The CDR3 consists of 14 residues. CDR1 and CDR2 (germline): LGHNA, YNFKEQ. The CDR3 DNA sequence: TGTGCCAGCAGCCCGGACGGAGGTAATCAGCCCCAGCATTTT. Amino acid sequence: CASSPDGGNQPQHF.

The chain couples TRBV19 to TRBJ1-4; 7 positions agree with TRBD1. The germline CDR1 and CDR2 sequences are LNHDA and SQIVND (reference sequence). After removal of 5 bases from V and 4 bases from J, the junction contained 7 bases not matched to a gene. The CDR3 consists of 15 residues. The CDR3 here is CASSPLGGFNEKLFF. The CDR3 DNA reads TGTGCCAGTAGTCCCCTAGGGGGCTTTAATGAAAAACTGTTTTTT.

As to this clone: The same CDR3 is also encoded by other DNA sequences in this sample. V is TRBV4-1 and J is TRBJ2-2, with 14 nucleotides matching TRBD2. Germline values: CDR1 MGHRA, CDR2 YSYEKL. This CDR3 comprises 16 residues. The J segment lost 7 bases and the V segment lost 3 bases, leaving 4 bases of the junction unmatched. The CDR3 here is CASSQGLAGVVGELFF. As DNA, the CDR3 is TGCGCCAGCAGCCAGGGACTAGCGGGAGTGGTCGGGGAGCTGTTTTTT.

The V gene is TRBV9, the J gene TRBJ2-5; D perhaps matches TRBD2 (5 bases). Germline CDR1 and CDR2: SGDLS and YYNGEE. The CDR3 is 16 residues long. V lost 0 bases and J 2 bases, leaving 14 bases between the germline ends. The CDR3 DNA is TGTGCCAGCAGCGTAGACCTGGAGGATAAACAAGAGACCCAGTACTTC. It codes for CASSVDLEDKQETQYF.

The chain has TRBV6-5 and TRBJ1-1; D unclear. Trimming removed 7 bases at V and 2 bases at J, with 11 bases between. The germline V gene encodes CDR1 MNHEY and CDR2 SVGAGI. CDR3 length: 13 residues. The CDR3 coding sequence is TGTGCCAGCAACGAGATTTCAAACACTGAAGCTTTCTTT. As protein: CASNEISNTEAFF.

The CDR3 spells CASSLTGTGREKLFF. The CDR3 DNA follows: TGTGCCAGCAGTTTAACCGGGACAGGGAGAGAAAAACTGTTTTTT. The J gene is TRBJ1-4, the V gene TRBV6-1; 9 positions agree with TRBD1. The CDR3 has 15 residues. The germline gives CDR1 MNHNS, CDR2 SASEGT. The junction had 9 bases not matched to a gene; V was cut back by 5 bases and J by 8 bases.

V gene TRBV11-1 combines with J gene TRBJ2-7; D gene ambiguous. Trimming took 4 bases from V and 5 from J, leaving 6 bases between them. Germline-derived CDR1 and CDR2 are SGHAT and FQDESV (reference sequence). The CDR3 length is 11 residues. CDR3 region: CASSSGHEQYF. The CDR3, as DNA: TGTGCCAGCAGCTCTGGGCACGAGCAGTACTTC.

CDR3: CASSGQVGYGYTF. The DNA of the CDR3 is TGTGCCAGCAGCGGACAGGTTGGGTATGGCTACACCTTC. The chain links TRBV27 to TRBJ1-2, with TRBD1 matching over 7 bases. The CDR3 has 13 residues. V shed 6 bases and J 5 bases; nucleotides not matched to a gene: 6. CDR1 and CDR2 (germline): MNHEY, SMNVEV (reference sequence).

V is TRBV19 and J is TRBJ1-1; D remains ambiguous. V was cut by 4 bases and J by 0 bases, with 21 bases left in between. CDR3 size: 18 residues. Germline V CDR1 and CDR2: LNHDA, SQIVND (reference sequence). The CDR3 spells CASSTAGILKPMNTEAFF. The CDR3, as DNA: TGTGCCAGTAGTACCGCCGGGATACTTAAACCCATGAACACTGAAGCTTTCTTT.

With regard to this clone: The same CDR3 also results from other DNA sequences found in this sample. V and J are TRBV7-6 and TRBJ2-5, with 8 positions matching TRBD1. Germline lookup yields CDR1 SGHVS and CDR2 FNYEAQ. CDR3 size: 15 residues. J was trimmed by 4 bases and V by 1 base; bases with no gene match: 5. The CDR3 DNA is TGTGCCAGCAGCTTAGGTCAGGGGGCTGGAGAGACCCAGTACTTC. It specifies CASSLGQGAGETQYF.

This clone came up once. This chain links TRBV6-5 with TRBJ2-1; tentative D call: TRBD2 (6 bases). Germline CDR1 MNHEY, CDR2 SVGAGI. This CDR3 is 12 amino acids long. The V and J ends lost 0 bases and 10 bases respectively, with 7 bases between them. The CDR3 coding sequence is TGTGCCAGCAGTTACTCGGGGAGGGAGCAGTTCTTC. Translation: CASSYSGREQFF.